These 27 T cell receptor beta chains were sequenced from one sample in a study of naive and memory T cell subsets. An oligonucleotide containing a UMI was ligated to the 3' end of TCR cDNA. Ligated cDNA underwent four rounds of PCR with nested alpha and beta constant region primers and SP2. TCRdb redid the calling of the 5' RACE reads with MiXCR, one entry per CDR3 protein. The data hold roughly 48,000 distinct CDR3 sequences, with about 4.8% observed a single time. These receptors all stem from a female donor in good health.

Remarks on this clonotype: One end of the junction is discordant with germline, which a read error may explain. The V gene is TRBV19, the J gene TRBJ1-6; D is undetermined. The CDR3 sequence is 16 residues long. The germline gives CDR1 LNHDA, CDR2 SQIVND (reference sequence). CDR3 sequence (DNA): TGTGCCAGTAGCGTCACTATCCAGCGTACCAATTCACCCCTCAACTTT. Its protein product is CASSVTIQRTNSPLNF.

This clonotype has a count of ten or more. The V gene is TRBV29-1, the J gene TRBJ1-1, with a weak D call TRBD1 (5 bases). Germline CDR1 and CDR2: SQVTM and ANQGSEA. The CDR3 contains 13 residues. V lost 6 bases and J lost 0, with 11 bases in between. In nucleotides, the CDR3 is TGCAGCGTCGGGGACGGACTGAACACTGAAGCTTTCTTT. Translated, it gives CSVGDGLNTEAFF.

This clonotype was recorded at least ten times. The chain combines TRBV29-1 with TRBJ1-2; D remains unclear. There are 12 residues in the CDR3. Trimming took 7 bases from V and 4 from J, leaving 13 bases between them. From germline, CDR1 is SQVTM and CDR2 ANQGSEA. The CDR3 loop is CSGSLGPYGYTF. The CDR3 region has the DNA TGCAGCGGCAGCCTCGGACCCTATGGCTACACCTTC.

This clonotype showed up many times. V is TRBV19 and J is TRBJ2-1; the D is unclear. CDR1 is LNHDA, CDR2 SQIVND, per germline (reference sequence). V was clipped by 4 bases and J by 6 bases, with 4 bases between them. The CDR3 runs to 11 residues. CDR3 bases: TGTGCCAGTAGTACCTTCAATGAGCAGTTCTTC. Protein sequence: CASSTFNEQFF.

Remarks on this clonotype: Just one base apart from a much larger clone, this may be a read error. The rearrangement uses TRBV2 and TRBJ1-2, with D possibly matching TRBD1 (6 bases). The CDR3 has 13 amino acids. Germline CDR1 is SNHLY and CDR2 is FYNNEI. The CDR3 nucleotides are TGTGCCAGCAGTGAGAGGGACACCTATGGCGACACCTTC. Translating it yields CASSERDTYGDTF.

This clonotype has a count of ten or more. The CDR3 DNA follows: TGCAGTGCTCTTAGCGGGAGGGCGCGCAATGAGCAGTTCTTC. Its translation: CSALSGRARNEQFF. V gene TRBV20-1 combines with J gene TRBJ2-1; TRBD2 agrees at 11 bases. Germline CDR1 and CDR2: DFQATT and SNEGSKA (reference sequence). V trimming: 5 bases; J trimming: 6 bases; junction bases outside the gene matches: 6. The CDR3 has 14 residues.

The rearrangement uses TRBV20-1 and TRBJ2-1, with TRBD1 matching over 11 bases. The CDR3 sequence is 14 residues long. V lost 5 bases, J lost 2 bases, and 2 bases stayed unmatched. The germline CDR1 and CDR2 sequences are DFQATT and SNEGSKA (reference sequence). The CDR3 is CSARDRGTYNEQFF. CDR3 DNA sequence: TGCAGTGCTCGGGACAGGGGGACCTACAATGAGCAGTTCTTC.

This clonotype was detected ten times or more. The chain uses TRBV28 and TRBJ1-1, with D uncertain. With 8 bases removed from V and 3 bases from J, the gap between germline ends came to 7 bases. The CDR3 loop spans 11 amino acids. Per germline, CDR1 MDHEN and CDR2 SYDVKM. The CDR3 bases are TGTGCCAGCGGGGTCCACACTGAAGCTTTCTTT. Translating gives CASGVHTEAFF.

This clonotype was counted many times. The rearrangement uses TRBV20-1 and TRBJ2-7; the D gene is possibly TRBD2 (6 bases). CDR1 is DFQATT, CDR2 SNEGSKA, per germline (reference sequence). CDR3 length equals 12 residues. The V gene lost 0 bases and the J gene lost 7 bases, with 10 bases spanning the gap. Here the CDR3 DNA reads TGCAGTGCTAGAGACGACCGGGGGGAGCAGTACTTC. Its translation is CSARDDRGEQYF.

This clonotype was detected many times. The CDR3, as DNA: TGTGCCAGCAGCTTATTTACGGCGGGCAATGAGCAGTTCTTC. Its protein is CASSLFTAGNEQFF. This chain joins TRBV11-2 and TRBJ2-1, with a tentative D call TRBD2 (5 bases). CDR1 SGHAT and CDR2 FQNNGV come from the germline V gene. Deletions cut 2 bases from V and 6 bases from J, with 11 bases between. This CDR3 is built from 14 residues. Filled out from reference TRBV11-2 and TRBJ2-1, the complete variable domain reads EAGVAQSPRYKIIEKRQSVAFWCNPISGHATLYWYQQILGQGPKLLIQFQNNGVVDDSQLPKDRFSAERLKGVDSTLKIQPAKLEDSAVYLCASSLFTAGNEQFFGPGTRLTVL.

This clonotype showed up many times. The chain carries TRBV28 and TRBJ1-3; D may be TRBD1 (6 bases). This CDR3 is built from 15 residues. CDR1 MDHEN and CDR2 SYDVKM come from the germline V gene. Trimming removed 3 bases from V and 4 bases from J, with 13 bases in between. The DNA for the CDR3 is TGTGCCAGCAGTTTCGTCAGGGGCTTAGGAAACACCATATATTTT. The encoded protein is CASSFVRGLGNTIYF.

This clonotype was seen many times. This rearrangement joins TRBV25-1 to TRBJ2-3; D is uncertain. The CDR3 consists of 13 residues. Germline lookup yields CDR1 MGHDK and CDR2 SYGVNS. The ends were cut back, 4 bases at V and 2 bases at J, with 7 bases in the middle. The chain's CDR3 is CASSGPYTDTQYF. The DNA for the CDR3 is TGTGCCAGCAGTGGGCCCTACACAGATACGCAGTATTTT.

Ten or more counts support this clonotype. V and J are TRBV6-5 and TRBJ2-5; D is perhaps TRBD2 (5 bases). Looked up from germline, CDR1 is MNHEY and CDR2 is SVGAGI. The V gene lost 2 bases and the J gene lost 3 bases, with 10 bases spanning the gap. The CDR3 sequence is 14 residues long. The CDR3 DNA reads TGTGCCAGCAGTTACAGAGGGTTAGAAGAGACCCAGTACTTC. This gives the protein CASSYRGLEETQYF.

This clonotype was found many times. J is TRBJ1-5 and V is TRBV12-3 or TRBV12-4, with D perhaps TRBD1 (5 bases). V was clipped by 4 bases and J by 7 bases, with 11 bases between them. This CDR3 comprises 13 residues. The CDR3 loop reads CASSSGFVQPQHF. The CDR3 DNA is TGTGCCAGCAGTTCAGGGTTTGTCCAGCCCCAGCATTTT.

To note about this clonotype: Being one base from a much bigger clone, this may be a read error. The CDR3 DNA reads TGTGCCAGCAGTTTGTGGAGCGGAGAGACCCAGTACTTC. Protein: CASSLWSGETQYF. The chain couples TRBV27 to TRBJ2-5, with a weak D call TRBD2 (5 bases). Deletions cut 3 bases from V and 4 bases from J, with 9 bases between. The CDR3 extends over 13 amino acids. CDR1 MNHEY and CDR2 SMNVEV come from the germline V gene (reference sequence).

This clonotype was observed at least ten times. The chain recombines TRBV5-1 with TRBJ2-1; 8 positions agree with TRBD1. Trimming at V came to 4 bases and at J to 3 bases, leaving 9 bases not matched to a gene. CDR1 and CDR2 (germline): SGHRS, YFSETQ. This CDR3 has 16 residues. CDR3 in DNA: TGCGCCAGCAGCACAGGCACGGGACAGGTCTACAATGAGCAGTTCTTC. Protein product: CASSTGTGQVYNEQFF.

This clonotype was counted ten times or more. This chain connects TRBV7-6 to TRBJ2-7; D is uncertain. CDR1 is SGHVS and CDR2 is FNYEAQ in the germline V gene. This CDR3 is built from 13 residues. Trimming removed 2 bases at V and 3 bases at J, with 8 bases between. The CDR3 DNA sequence: TGTGCCAGCAGCTTATCCCTGGACTACGAGCAGTACTTC. This codes for CASSLSLDYEQYF.

This clonotype was detected a few times. The gene calls are TRBV6-6 and TRBJ2-7; no reliable D call. The CDR3 loop spans 13 amino acids. Trimming took 8 bases from V and 1 from J, leaving 12 bases between them. CDR1 MNHNY and CDR2 SVGAGI come from the germline V gene (reference sequence). CDR3 in amino acids: CASLRTNSYEQYF. DNA of the CDR3: TGTGCCAGCCTTAGAACCAATTCCTACGAGCAGTACTTC.

This clonotype is labeled medium-sized. The CDR3: CASSPTSGSSEQYF. CDR3 nucleotide sequence: TGTGCCAGCAGCCCGACTAGCGGGAGTAGCGAGCAGTACTTC. This chain connects TRBV3-1 to TRBJ2-7, with TRBD2 matching over 12 bases. Unmatched junction bases numbered 4, after V lost 4 bases and J lost 6 bases. The CDR3 is made up of 14 amino acids. Per germline, CDR1 LGHDT and CDR2 YNNKEL (reference sequence).

This clonotype was counted many times. The rearrangement links TRBV5-4 to TRBJ1-3; D call uncertain. The CDR3 contains 18 residues. V lost 0 bases to trimming and J lost 0 bases, with 16 bases between them. Per germline, CDR1 SGHNT and CDR2 YYREEE (reference sequence). The CDR3 DNA reads TGTGCCAGCAGCTTGGGTGGCAGCCTGACTCTCTCTGGAAACACCATATATTTT. Translating gives CASSLGGSLTLSGNTIYF. Variable domain in full (rest from reference TRBV5-4 and TRBJ1-3): ETGVTQSPTHLIKTRGQQVTLRCSSQSGHNTVSWYQQALGQGPQFIFQYYREEENGRGNFPPRFSGLQFPNYSSELNVNALELDDSALYLCASSLGGSLTLSGNTIYFGEGSWLTVV.

There are many counts of this clonotype. The V call is TRBV7-9, the J call TRBJ1-2; 11 bases align to TRBD1. The V gene's germline CDR1 is SEHNR and CDR2 FQNEAQ (reference sequence). This CDR3 is 15 amino acids long. V was clipped by 1 base and J by 14 bases; unmatched bases: 12. The CDR3 loop is CASSLEGTGGFRPTF. The CDR3 DNA reads as TGTGCCAGCAGCTTAGAGGGGACAGGGGGATTTCGCCCTACCTTC.

The table lists this clonotype with many counts. J is TRBJ2-1 and V is TRBV29-1, with 11 bases matching TRBD2. Trimming cost V 3 bases and J 10 bases; bases outside gene matches: 11. CDR1 and CDR2 (germline): SQVTM, ANQGSEA. There are 15 residues in the CDR3. CDR3 coding DNA: TGCAGCGTTGAGGTGATAGCGGGAGGGCCGGGAGAGCAGTTCTTC. This codes for CSVEVIAGGPGEQFF.

This clonotype was observed many times. The J gene is TRBJ2-7, the V gene TRBV6-2 or TRBV6-3; 11 bases agree with TRBD2. The germline gives CDR1 MNHEY, CDR2 SVGEGT. The V segment lost 6 bases and the J segment 2 bases; nucleotides outside the gene matches: 3. The CDR3 sequence is 14 residues long. The CDR3 DNA sequence: TGTGCCAGCAGAAAGACTAGCGGGACCTACGAGCAGTACTTC. Translating gives CASRKTSGTYEQYF.

This clonotype was recorded at least ten times. The V call is TRBV6-2 or TRBV6-3, the J call TRBJ2-1; no clear D. This CDR3 has 12 residues. V lost 5 bases to trimming and J lost 6 bases, with 8 bases between them. Germline loops: CDR1 MNHEY, CDR2 SVGEGT. CDR3 amino acids: CASSKRGNEQFF. For the CDR3, the DNA is TGTGCCAGCAGTAAACGAGGCAATGAGCAGTTCTTC.

This clonotype has a count of ten or more. J is TRBJ2-7 and V is TRBV12-3 or TRBV12-4; D remains ambiguous. The CDR3 length is 13 residues. Trimming cost V 1 base and J 5 bases, with 9 bases left between them. The CDR3 DNA is TGTGCCAGCAGTTTAGGGTACTGGGACGAGCAGTACTTC. Residues: CASSLGYWDEQYF.

This clonotype has a count of ten or more. The CDR3 sequence: CASSATMGGDEQFF. The CDR3 nucleotides are TGTGCCAGTAGTGCCACGATGGGGGGGGATGAGCAGTTCTTC. This chain uses TRBV19 with TRBJ2-1, with 7 bases aligning to TRBD2. Germline values: CDR1 LNHDA, CDR2 SQIVND (reference sequence). This CDR3 has 14 amino acids. Losses at the gene ends were 5 bases for V and 8 bases for J; bases not matched to a gene: 9.

The table lists this clonotype with many counts. The gene calls are TRBV5-1 and TRBJ2-1; 9 bases agree with TRBD2. V lost 7 bases, J lost 7 bases, and 21 bases stayed unmatched. Germline V gene lookup returns CDR1 SGHRS and CDR2 YFSETQ. The CDR3 covers 18 residues. The CDR3 sequence is CASWPGLAFSDRTNEQFF. CDR3 in DNA: TGCGCCAGCTGGCCGGGACTAGCTTTTTCGGACCGAACAAATGAGCAGTTCTTC.